The 28 T cell receptor beta chains below all came from one sample that was sequenced in a study of glioma-infiltrating T cells after dendritic cell vaccination. The time point was: after dendritic cell vaccination, including at tumor progression/relapse. The method was immunoSEQ multiplex PCR; TCRdb's version includes in-frame clones alone and lacks a portion of them. The data show approximately 91,000 clones, roughly four fifths seen once. The source material was blood, sampled after dendritic cell vaccination. These receptors were collected from a human donor with glioblastoma.

The gene calls are TRBV5-4 and TRBJ2-2, with D maybe TRBD1 (5 bases). In germline, CDR1 is SGHNT, CDR2 YYREEE (reference sequence). V was clipped by 0 bases and J by 4 bases, with 16 bases between them. There are 17 residues in the CDR3. In nucleotides, the CDR3 is TGTGCCAGCAGCTTGGGGCTGTCAAACACAGGCACCGGGGAGCTGTTTTTT. Translated: CASSLGLSNTGTGELFF.

The genes are TRBV7-7 and TRBJ2-5, with 8 positions matching TRBD1. V dropped 5 bases and J dropped 5; count of bases not matched to a gene: 10. Germline loops: CDR1 SSHAT, CDR2 FNYEAQ (reference sequence). The CDR3 consists of 15 residues. CDR3 amino acids: CASSLIGQGRETQYF. The CDR3 nucleotides read TGTGCCAGCAGCCTTATTGGACAGGGCCGGGAGACCCAGTACTTC.

This chain uses TRBV7-2 with TRBJ2-3; D not certain. Per germline, CDR1 SGHTA and CDR2 FQGNSA. V shed 5 bases and J shed 5 bases, with 8 bases lying between them. The length of the CDR3 is 12 residues. CDR3 sequence: CASSALRDTQYF. In nucleotides, the CDR3 is TGTGCCAGCAGCGCCCTCAGAGATACGCAGTATTTT.

The chain employs TRBV7-6 and TRBJ2-3, with 12 bases identical to TRBD2. The V gene end was trimmed by 5 bases and the J gene end by 7 bases; junction bases not matched to a gene: 10. Per the germline V gene, CDR1 is SGHVS and CDR2 is FNYEAQ. This CDR3 spans 16 amino acids. The CDR3 DNA reads TGTGCCAGCAGCCCCGTCCCGACTAGCGGGAGTAATACGCAGTATTTT. Residues: CASSPVPTSGSNTQYF.

This chain connects TRBV7-2 to TRBJ2-7, with 7 positions matching TRBD1. V lost 0 bases, J lost 0 bases, and 8 bases stayed unmatched. This CDR3 spans 17 amino acids. The V gene's germline CDR1 is SGHTA and CDR2 FQGNSA. The CDR3 here is CASSLALRDSASYEQYF. The CDR3, as DNA: TGTGCCAGCAGCTTAGCGCTCCGGGACAGTGCCTCCTACGAGCAGTACTTC.

The chain employs TRBV5-1 and TRBJ1-3, with D uncertain. The V gene lost 4 bases and the J gene lost 0 bases, with 11 bases spanning the gap. Per germline, CDR1 SGHRS and CDR2 YFSETQ. This CDR3 has 15 amino acids. The CDR3 coding sequence is TGCGCCAGCAGCACCCGACCTAGCTCTGGAAACACCATATATTTT. Encoded protein: CASSTRPSSGNTIYF.

This rearrangement joins TRBV5-8 to TRBJ1-3; D unresolved. The V end was cut by 1 base, the J end by 0 bases, with 2 bases between. Per germline, CDR1 SGHTS and CDR2 YDEGEE. This CDR3 comprises 13 residues. In DNA form, the CDR3 reads TGTGCCAGCAGCTTGCGCTCTGGAAACACCATATATTTT. Its translation is CASSLRSGNTIYF.

The rearrangement links TRBV5-1 to TRBJ2-2; tentatively, D is TRBD1 (9 bases). The CDR3 extends over 18 amino acids. Trimming removed 4 bases at V and 0 bases at J, with 19 bases between. Germline V lookup: CDR1 SGHRS, CDR2 YFSETQ. The DNA for the CDR3 is TGCGCCAGCAGCACGGGACAGGGAGCGGGGGCGAACACCGGGGAGCTGTTTTTT. Protein sequence: CASSTGQGAGANTGELFF.

V usage is TRBV11-2 and J usage is TRBJ2-3; D may be TRBD1 (5 bases). Germline lookup yields CDR1 SGHAT and CDR2 FQNNGV. V dropped 2 bases and J dropped 6 bases, with 9 bases sitting between them. The CDR3 loop spans 13 amino acids. The chain's CDR3 is CASSLWTTDTQYF. CDR3 nucleotide sequence: TGTGCCAGCAGCTTATGGACAACGGATACGCAGTATTTT.

The genes are TRBV14 and TRBJ2-1, with 14 bases aligning to TRBD2. From germline, CDR1 is SGHDN and CDR2 FVKESK. The CDR3 has 16 amino acids. Germline trimming cut 1 base from V and 5 bases from J; bases unmatched to any gene: 1. CDR3 DNA: TGTGCCAGCAGCCAAGGGACTAGCGGGGGGAACAATGAGCAGTTCTTC. Amino acid sequence: CASSQGTSGGNNEQFF.

The CDR3: CSVPGQGLFAFF. Here the CDR3 DNA reads TGCAGCGTCCCGGGACAGGGTCTTTTCGCTTTCTTT. The J gene is TRBJ1-1, the V gene TRBV29-1, with 9 bases that match TRBD1. After removal of 6 bases from V and 11 bases from J, the junction contained 10 bases not matched to a gene. Germline V gene lookup returns CDR1 SQVTM and CDR2 ANQGSEA. The CDR3 is made up of 12 amino acids.

The V and J genes are TRBV27 and TRBJ1-1; 8 bases line up with TRBD1. Germline CDR1 reads MNHEY; CDR2 reads SMNVEV (reference sequence). V was pared by 3 bases and J by 7 bases, with 4 bases of the junction left unmatched. This CDR3 comprises 13 residues. The chain's CDR3 is CASSLFRGREAFF. CDR3 sequence (DNA): TGTGCCAGCAGTTTGTTCAGGGGGCGTGAAGCTTTCTTT.

The genes are TRBV29-1 and TRBJ2-5; D gene uncertain. The CDR3 sequence is 12 residues long. V was clipped by 4 bases and J by 5 bases, with 11 bases between them. The germline CDR1 and CDR2 sequences are SQVTM and ANQGSEA. The CDR3 is CSVGVSAETQYF. The CDR3 DNA sequence: TGCAGCGTTGGGGTTTCAGCGGAGACCCAGTACTTC.

This clone was seen only once. The chain couples TRBV6-4 to TRBJ1-6, with D possibly being TRBD1 (6 bases). Looked up from germline, CDR1 is MRHNA and CDR2 is SNTAGT. The CDR3 runs 14 residues. V was clipped by 3 bases and J by 7 bases, with 10 bases between them. The DNA for the CDR3 is TGTGCCAGCAGTGAAGGGGGGGAGAATTCACCCCTCCACTTT. It specifies CASSEGGENSPLHF.

The genes are TRBV5-1 and TRBJ1-2; possibly TRBD1 for D (5 bases). The ends were cut back, 4 bases at V and 7 bases at J, with 20 bases in the middle. This CDR3 contains 15 residues. CDR1 and CDR2 (germline): SGHRS, YFSETQ. The CDR3 DNA is TGCGCCAGCAGCCCTTTTCAGCCCAGGGACTCTGGCTACACCTTC. The encoded protein is CASSPFQPRDSGYTF.

The V gene is TRBV19, the J gene TRBJ1-4; 8 bases are shared with TRBD1. The CDR3 is 14 amino acids. The V gene end was trimmed by 10 bases and the J gene end by 4 bases; junction bases not matched to a gene: 8. CDR1 LNHDA and CDR2 SQIVND come from the germline V gene (reference sequence). CDR3 loop: CATLDRGDNEKLFF. CDR3 DNA: TGTGCCACCCTCGACAGGGGCGATAATGAAAAACTGTTTTTT.

The genes are TRBV15 and TRBJ1-2; possibly TRBD1 for D (6 bases). This CDR3 comprises 13 residues. Germline CDR1 is LNHNV and CDR2 is YYDKDF (reference sequence). Trimming took off 5 bases at V and 4 bases at J, with 11 bases between the two ends. The CDR3 loop is CATSDDRSYGYTF. The CDR3 nucleotides read TGTGCCACCAGCGATGACAGGAGCTATGGCTACACCTTC.

The chain uses TRBV11-2 and TRBJ2-5; 7 bases are a match to TRBD2. V was pared by 4 bases and J by 5 bases, with 4 bases of the junction left unmatched. The CDR3 has 13 amino acids. Looked up from germline, CDR1 is SGHAT and CDR2 is FQNNGV. The DNA of the CDR3 is TGTGCCAGCAGCTCCACGGGAGGCGAGACCCAGTACTTC. Protein product: CASSSTGGETQYF.

This clone was recorded once. The rearrangement uses TRBV11-2 and TRBJ2-2; weak D call: TRBD2 (7 bases). V was pared by 6 bases and J by 4 bases, with 12 bases between. The CDR3 contains 14 residues. Per the germline V gene, CDR1 is SGHAT and CDR2 is FQNNGV. The CDR3 is CASRPAGATGELFF. The DNA of the CDR3 is TGTGCCAGCAGGCCGGCGGGGGCCACCGGGGAGCTGTTTTTT.

The V call is TRBV28, the J call TRBJ2-2, with 9 bases lining up with TRBD1. This CDR3 has 16 amino acids. CDR1 and CDR2 from the germline V gene are MDHEN and SYDVKM. With V trimmed by 3 bases and J by 1 base, 3 bases remained unmatched. This CDR3 is CASSLGGQGNTGELFF. For the CDR3, the DNA is TGTGCCAGCAGTTTGGGGGGACAGGGGAACACCGGGGAGCTGTTTTTT.

The J gene is TRBJ2-5, the V gene TRBV5-8; 11 nucleotides align to TRBD1. Germline assignment: CDR1 SGHTS and CDR2 YDEGEE. The V gene end was trimmed by 2 bases and the J gene end by 4 bases; junction bases not matched to a gene: 1. CDR3 length: 14 amino acids. The CDR3: CASSLGTGGETQYF. Here the CDR3 DNA reads TGTGCCAGCAGCTTAGGGACAGGGGGAGAGACCCAGTACTTC. Using reference TRBV5-8 and TRBJ2-5 for the parts outside the CDR3, the full variable domain is EAGVTQSPTHLIKTRGQQATLRCSPISGHTSVYWYQQALGLGLQFLLWYDEGEERNRGNFPPRFSGRQFPNYSSELNVNALELEDSALYLCASSLGTGGETQYFGPGTRLLVL.

In its sample, this clone was seen a few times. This rearrangement joins TRBV5-1 to TRBJ2-5; maybe TRBD2 (6 bases). The CDR3 has 16 residues. Germline CDR1 SGHRS, CDR2 YFSETQ. V lost 0 bases to trimming and J lost 1 base, with 13 bases between them. Here the CDR3 reads CASSLAGGGAQETQYF. As DNA, the CDR3 is TGCGCCAGCAGCTTGGCCGGTGGAGGGGCCCAAGAGACCCAGTACTTC.

A single count supports this clone. This rearrangement joins TRBV5-1 to TRBJ2-1, with 8 bases identical to TRBD1. V shed 4 bases and J 4 bases; nucleotides not matched to a gene: 4. The CDR3 consists of 14 residues. The germline gives CDR1 SGHRS, CDR2 YFSETQ. CDR3 bases: TGCGCCAGCAGCCCCGGGACAGGTTACAATGAGCAGTTCTTC. Amino acids: CASSPGTGYNEQFF.

V and J are TRBV19 and TRBJ2-2; 9 bases are shared with TRBD1. Trimming took 9 bases from V and 6 from J; bases not matched to a gene: 11. This CDR3 is built from 15 residues. CDR1 is LNHDA and CDR2 is SQIVND in the germline V gene (reference sequence). In nucleotides, the CDR3 is TGTGCCAGCAGCCCCCGGGACAGGGACGCCGGGGAGCTGTTTTTT. Translated: CASSPRDRDAGELFF.

The sample holds one count of this clone. The rearrangement uses TRBV15 and TRBJ2-5; D uncertain. The CDR3 sequence is 14 residues long. Trimming pared 1 base from V and 0 bases from J, leaving 6 bases between. Germline CDR1 reads LNHNV; CDR2 reads YYDKDF (reference sequence). CDR3 loop: CATSRVPDQETQYF. The DNA for the CDR3 is TGTGCCACCAGCAGAGTGCCAGACCAAGAGACCCAGTACTTC.

Only a few counts were recorded for this clone. V gene TRBV4-2 combines with J gene TRBJ2-2; 10 bases are shared with TRBD1. J gave up 3 bases and V 4 bases, and 8 bases lay outside the gene matches. Germline V CDR1 and CDR2: LGHNA, YNFKEQ. The CDR3 is 17 residues long. The DNA for the CDR3 is TGTGCCAGCAGCCTATCCGGGACAGGGGTCCACACCGGGGAGCTGTTTTTT. Protein: CASSLSGTGVHTGELFF.

The chain employs TRBV25-1 and TRBJ2-2, with 8 positions matching TRBD1. The CDR3 loop spans 16 amino acids. Trimming removed 4 bases from V and 4 bases from J; junction bases left unmatched: 8. The germline gives CDR1 MGHDK, CDR2 SYGVNS. The CDR3 region is CASSASGTGSTGELFF. The CDR3 DNA reads as TGTGCCAGCAGTGCCTCCGGGACAGGATCCACCGGGGAGCTGTTTTTT.

This clone showed up just a few times. The chain joins TRBV6-5 to TRBJ1-2; TRBD1 might be the D (5 bases). With 5 bases removed from V and 5 bases from J, the gap between germline ends came to 9 bases. Germline CDR1 and CDR2: MNHEY and SVGAGI. The CDR3 loop spans 12 amino acids. This CDR3 is CASSGDRYGYTF. In DNA, the CDR3 is TGTGCCAGCAGTGGCGACAGATATGGCTACACCTTC.